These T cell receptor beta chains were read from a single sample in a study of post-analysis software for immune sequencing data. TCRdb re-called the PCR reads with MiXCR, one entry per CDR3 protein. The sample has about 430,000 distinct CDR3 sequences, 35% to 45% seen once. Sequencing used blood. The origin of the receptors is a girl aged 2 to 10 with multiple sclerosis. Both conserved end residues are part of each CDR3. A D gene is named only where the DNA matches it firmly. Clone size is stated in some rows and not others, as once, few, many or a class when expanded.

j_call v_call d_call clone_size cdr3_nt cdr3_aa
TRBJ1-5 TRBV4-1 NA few TGCGCCAGCAGTACCGTGGATGCTAGCAATCAGCCCCAGCATTTT CASSTVDASNQPQHF
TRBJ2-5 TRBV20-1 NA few TGCAGTGCTAGAGACCCCCATGCAGAGACCCAGTACTTC CSARDPHAETQYF
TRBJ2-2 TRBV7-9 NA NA TGTGCCAGCAGCTTACGGGACGGTAACACCGGGGAGCTGTTGTTT CASSLRDGNTGELLF
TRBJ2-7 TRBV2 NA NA TGTGCCAGCAGGGAGTATGCCATCGCCTACGAGCAGTACTTC CASREYAIAYEQYF
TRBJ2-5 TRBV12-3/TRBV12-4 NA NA TGTGCCAGCAGCCCGGGCTTAACCCAGTACTTC CASSPGLTQYF
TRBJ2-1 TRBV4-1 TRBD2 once TGCGCCAGCAGCCAAGAGACTAGCGGGGGCCCTATTTTGAATGAGCAGTTCTTC CASSQETSGGPILNEQFF
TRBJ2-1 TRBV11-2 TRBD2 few TGTGCCAGCAGAGCTTTGGCGGGACTAGGACATTACAATGAGCAGTTCTTC CASRALAGLGHYNEQFF
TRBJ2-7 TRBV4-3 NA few TGCGCCAGCAGCCATTCCACAGGGAACTACGAGCAGTACTTC CASSHSTGNYEQYF
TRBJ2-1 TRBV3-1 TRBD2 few TGTGCCAGCAGCCCGACTAGCGGGGGGTACAATGAGCAGTTCTTC CASSPTSGGYNEQFF
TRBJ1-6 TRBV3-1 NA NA TGTGCCAGCGGACGGGACCCAAGTAATTCACCCCTCCACTTT CASGRDPSNSPLHF
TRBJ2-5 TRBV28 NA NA TGTGCCAGCAGTTTTTGGACCCCGAAGTGGCCCCAAGAGACCCAGTACTTC CASSFWTPKWPQETQYF
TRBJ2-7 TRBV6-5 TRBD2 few TGTGCCAGCAGTTACCGGGCTAGCGGTACCTACGAGCAGTACTTC CASSYRASGTYEQYF
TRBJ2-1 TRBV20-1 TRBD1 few TGCAGTGCTAGTATCGTTTCGGGACAGGGGGCCTACAATGAGCAGTTCTTC CSASIVSGQGAYNEQFF
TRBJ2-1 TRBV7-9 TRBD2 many TGTGCCAGCAGCTCGGGACTAGCGGGGGGGCCATTTGGCAATGAGCAGTTCTTC CASSSGLAGGPFGNEQFF
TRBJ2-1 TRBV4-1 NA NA TGCGCCAGCAGCCCTGGTCAGGGGGGACGGGATGAGCAGTTCTTC CASSPGQGGRDEQFF
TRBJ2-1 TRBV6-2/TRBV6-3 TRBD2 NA TGTGCCAGCAGGCAAGCGGGAGGGTACAATGAGCAGTTCTTC CASRQAGGYNEQFF
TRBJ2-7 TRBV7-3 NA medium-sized TGTGCCAGCAGCTTAACGGGGGGTTCTACCTACGAGCAGTACTTC CASSLTGGSTYEQYF
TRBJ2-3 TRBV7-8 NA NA TGTGCCAGCAGCTTACAGGGTGGCAGGGTGGGCACAGATACGCAGTATTTT CASSLQGGRVGTDTQYF
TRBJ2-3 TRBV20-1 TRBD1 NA TGCAGTTTTGGACAGGGGGGAACAGATACGCAGTATTTT CSFGQGGTDTQYF
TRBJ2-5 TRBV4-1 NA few TGCGCCAGCAGCCGGATTACAGGCGGGTGGGAGACCCAGTACTTC CASSRITGGWETQYF
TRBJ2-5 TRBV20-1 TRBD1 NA TGCAGTGCTCGAGGACAGGGGGCAACTTACGTGCAGTACTTC CSARGQGATYVQYF
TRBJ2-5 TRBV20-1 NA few TGCAGTGCTAGGCTCCGCCAAGAGACCCAGTACTTC CSARLRQETQYF
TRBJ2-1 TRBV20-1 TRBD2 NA TGCAGTGCCCCCGGGTGGGAGGGCCCGAATGAGCAGTTCTTC CSAPGWEGPNEQFF
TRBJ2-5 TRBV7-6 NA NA TGTGCCAGCAGCTTCCGTGTTGGCGAGACCCAGTACTTC CASSFRVGETQYF
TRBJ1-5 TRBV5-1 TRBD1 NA TGCGCCAGCAGCCCGGAAGGGGGCGTTCAGCCCCAGCATTTT CASSPEGGVQPQHF
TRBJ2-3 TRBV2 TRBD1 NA TGTGCCAACAATCAGCAGGGGGCGACAGATACGCAGTATTTT CANNQQGATDTQYF
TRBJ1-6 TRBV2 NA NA TGTGCCAGCAGTGAGCTCGGCAGGGGATCTAATTCACCCCTCCACTTT CASSELGRGSNSPLHF
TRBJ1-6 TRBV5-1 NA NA TGCGCCAGCAGCTTGGATGGACAGACTAATTCACCCCTCCACTTT CASSLDGQTNSPLHF
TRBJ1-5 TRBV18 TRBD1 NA TGTGCCAGCTCACCTGCCAGGGGGGACAATCAGCCCCAGCATTTT CASSPARGDNQPQHF
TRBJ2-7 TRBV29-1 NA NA TGCAGCGTCCTAGCTCGGACAGATTACGAGCAGTACTTC CSVLARTDYEQYF
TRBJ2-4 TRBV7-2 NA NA TGTGCCAGCAGCTTTGGATGGGCCAAAAACATTCAGTACTTC CASSFGWAKNIQYF
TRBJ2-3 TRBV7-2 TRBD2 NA TGTGCCAGCAGCTTGACCGGGGCGGGAGCCCCGAGTACAGATACGCAGTATTTT CASSLTGAGAPSTDTQYF